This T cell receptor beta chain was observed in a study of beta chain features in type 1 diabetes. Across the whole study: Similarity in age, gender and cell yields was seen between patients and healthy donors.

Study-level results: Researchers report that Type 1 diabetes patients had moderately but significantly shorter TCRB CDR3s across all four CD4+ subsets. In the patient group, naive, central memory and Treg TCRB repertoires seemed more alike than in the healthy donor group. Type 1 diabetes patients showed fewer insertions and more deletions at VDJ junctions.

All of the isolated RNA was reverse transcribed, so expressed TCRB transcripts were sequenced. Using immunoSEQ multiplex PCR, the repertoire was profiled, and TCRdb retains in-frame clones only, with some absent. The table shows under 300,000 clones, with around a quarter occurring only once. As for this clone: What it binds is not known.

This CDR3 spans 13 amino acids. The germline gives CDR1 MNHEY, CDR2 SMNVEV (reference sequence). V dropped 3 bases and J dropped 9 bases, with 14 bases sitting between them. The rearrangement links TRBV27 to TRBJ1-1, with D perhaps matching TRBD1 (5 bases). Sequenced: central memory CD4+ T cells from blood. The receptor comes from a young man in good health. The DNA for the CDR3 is TGTGCCAGCAGTTTCCGAACAAGGGGCCAAGCTTTCTTT. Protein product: CASSFRTRGQAFF.